The T cell receptor (beta chain) under discussion was sequenced for a study of low-dose radiotherapy and immunotherapy resistance in tumors. Turning to the study itself: Study patients were administered oral aspirin at 300 mg daily for four cycles from cycle 1 day 1.

This clonotype was seen many times. CDR1 and CDR2 from the germline V gene are MDHEN and SYDVKM. Trimming took off 10 bases at V and 1 base at J, with 16 bases between the two ends. The CDR3 consists of 14 residues. Time point given: before trial treatment. Eligibility required advanced solid tumors lacking tumor-infiltrating lymphocytes. First-strand cDNA used TRAV- and TRBV-specific primers, covering alpha and beta chains. TCRs underwent roughly 20 PCR cycles of amplification with a constant-region primer and V-primer adapter. One entry per CDR3 protein results from TCRdb running MiXCR on the reads. The sample carries tens of thousands of distinct CDR3 sequences, approximately 26% recorded once.

The input for sequencing was PBMCs, taken before treatment. The chain combines TRBV28 with TRBJ1-1, with D possibly TRBD1 on 6 matching bases. The sequence came from a male donor with rectosigmoid adenocarcinoma. CDR3 sequence reads: CATKGGQANTEAFF. As DNA, the CDR3 is TGTGCCACCAAGGGGGGCCAGGCGAACACTGAAGCTTTCTTT.